This T cell receptor beta chain was recorded in a study of blood T cell repertoires in COVID-19. Study-wide background: COVID-19 samples from acute and convalescent phases originated in the United States, Italy and Spain. From T cells, B-cell-depleted T cells, or PBMCs came the material, which was cDNA or gDNA.

As processed by the authors: Amplification of reference gene primers provided the estimated nucleated cell counts. TCRdb's table, derived via immunoSEQ multiplex PCR, lists solely in-frame clones and lacks some. V and J calls and clone size are given by that table; D and trimming were obtained from the DNA. Of more than 65,000 clones in the sample, approximately 84% are singletons; the top ten hold approximately 5.8%. This clone was observed a handful of times. Germline-derived CDR1 and CDR2 are SGDLS and YYNGEE. The CDR3 runs 15 residues. V lost 4 bases and J lost 1, with 13 bases in between. The receptor comes from a man aged 55 to 70 with active or convalescent COVID-19. The source material was peripheral blood. The chain recombines TRBV9 with TRBJ2-3; perhaps TRBD2 as D (6 bases). CDR3 sequence (DNA): TGTGCCAGCAGCTGGGGGGTTTCGCGCACAGATACGCAGTATTTT. Translating gives CASSWGVSRTDTQYF.